Included here is one T cell receptor (beta chain) sequence, with context. This receptor's antigen is unknown. Base qualities were left out, and no much larger clone turns up one base away. Sequences MRHNA (CDR1) and SNTAGT (CDR2) are obtained from the germline V gene. Spanning cysteine to phenylalanine, the CDR3 consists of 15 amino acids. Left in the record is the CDR3 DNA by itself, 45 bases read in frame from the first base. The junction shows trimming of 6 bases on V and 5 bases on J, and the gene matches do not reach 10 bases of it. The sample is drawn from a study of blood T cell repertoires in COVID-19 (dated by TCRdb to 2018 to 2020). Regarding the study in general: The collaborator samples originated in the United States, Italy and Spain and spanned the acute and convalescent phases of COVID-19. The material from the prospective study consisted of cDNA or gDNA derived from T cells, B-cell-depleted T cells, or PBMCs. Subjects who had been exposed to COVID-19, were actively infected with it, or had recovered from it provided the deeply sampled blood TCRbeta repertoires that made up the dataset. A freely available public database, intended as a resource for researchers studying the immune response to SARS-CoV-2, is where the repertoires were released. Samples were obtained from the ongoing ImmuneRACE study (first 160 participants) and from 1,254 subjects provided by 6 global collaborators. A de-identified subject ID, COVID-19 status, age in years and sex were almost always included in the sample metadata. Where HLA class I and class II types were available, the types were taken from metadata supplied by the sample provider, not from assay-based typing. What the research found in general, with its limitations: The quantity of clinical and demographic metadata differed by source and by participant and was supplied without curation.

Collaborating institutions collected whole blood in K2EDTA tubes following their own protocols. Collaborator samples were shipped for TCRbeta analysis as frozen whole blood, isolated PBMCs, or DNA extracted from either sample type. TCRbeta CDR3 regions were amplified from genomic DNA using the immunoSEQ Assay, a bias-controlled multiplex PCR. The paper's data handling went like this. Nucleated cell counts per sample were estimated from amplification of reference gene primers within the assay. To quantify the absolute abundance of each unique TCRbeta CDR3 rearrangement, sequence reads were collapsed and filtered. Productive Simpson clonality was computed per sample as the square root of Simpson's diversity index over productive rearrangements. The immuneACCESS repertoire file appears here via TCRdb, limited to in-frame rearrangements. These files lack a portion of the clones; in checked studies, under half of the deficit traces to unresolved V genes, and the cause of the others is not known. Clone size and V and J calls were adopted from that table, with D and trimming inferred from the DNA. The sample table lists about 82,000 clones, over 80% of them with a count of one. The ten largest clonotypes hold roughly 18% of the sample.

This clonotype originated in a man older than 75 with active or convalescent COVID-19. The sequence is built from TRBV6-4 and TRBJ2-1, with 7 bases in between that match TRBD2. The specimen sequenced was peripheral blood. The CDR3 region: CASRSSGQLNNEQFF. The DNA is TGTGCCAGCAGATCTAGCGGCCAACTGAACAATGAGCAGTTCTTC.